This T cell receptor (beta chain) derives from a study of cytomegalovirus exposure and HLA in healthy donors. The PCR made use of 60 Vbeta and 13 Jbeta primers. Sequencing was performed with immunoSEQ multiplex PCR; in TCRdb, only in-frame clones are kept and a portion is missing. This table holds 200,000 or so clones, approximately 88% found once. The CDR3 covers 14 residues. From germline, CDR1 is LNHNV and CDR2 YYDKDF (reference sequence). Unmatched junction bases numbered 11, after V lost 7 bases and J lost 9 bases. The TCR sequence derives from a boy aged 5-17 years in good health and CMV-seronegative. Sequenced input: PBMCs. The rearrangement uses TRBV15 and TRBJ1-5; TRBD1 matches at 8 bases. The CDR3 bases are TGTGCCACCACCGCCGGGACAGGTGATGGGCCCCAGCATTTT. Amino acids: CATTAGTGDGPQHF.